Presented here are 20 T cell receptor beta chains from one specimen sequenced in a study of T cell responses to AZD1222 COVID-19 vaccine. The assay was immunoSEQ multiplex PCR, and TCRdb's table has in-frame clones only and misses some. The sample comprises about 160,000 clones, 94% of which are singletons, and roughly 5.6% rests with the top ten. The material was peripheral blood, obtained 28 days after the second AZD1222 dose. These TCRs come from an adult who received the AZD1222 COVID-19 vaccine.

V is TRBV2 and J is TRBJ1-5, with 9 bases lining up with TRBD1. Germline V gene sequence: CDR1 SNHLY, CDR2 FYNNEI. This CDR3 comprises 15 residues. The V segment lost 0 bases and the J segment 5 bases; nucleotides outside the gene matches: 2. CDR3 coding DNA: TGTGCCAGCAGTGAAGCCGGACAGGGGCATCAGCCCCAGCATTTT. Encoded protein: CASSEAGQGHQPQHF.

This clone was observed a single time. This chain joins TRBV2 and TRBJ2-2; 8 bases align to TRBD2. V shed 3 bases and J 4 bases; nucleotides not matched to a gene: 7. Per the germline V gene, CDR1 is SNHLY and CDR2 is FYNNEI. The CDR3 totals 16 residues. The CDR3 reads CASSDLLADPTGELFF. CDR3 coding DNA: TGTGCCAGCAGTGACCTACTAGCGGACCCCACCGGGGAGCTGTTTTTT.

The chain has TRBV9 and TRBJ2-1, with 9 bases lining up with TRBD2. V was clipped by 1 base and J by 8 bases; unmatched bases: 7. This CDR3 comprises 15 residues. Germline V gene data show CDR1 as SGDLS and CDR2 as YYNGEE. This chain's CDR3 is CASSVRAGGPDEQFF. The CDR3 nucleotides read TGTGCCAGCAGCGTAAGGGCGGGAGGGCCCGATGAGCAGTTCTTC.

The J gene is TRBJ2-2, the V gene TRBV5-8; TRBD1 agrees at 11 bases. Trimming cost V 3 bases and J 5 bases; bases outside gene matches: 6. The length of the CDR3 is 16 residues. Germline V lookup: CDR1 SGHTS, CDR2 YDEGEE. CDR3 coding DNA: TGTGCCAGCAGCTGGCAGGGACAGGGGGTTACCGGGGAGCTGTTTTTT. Translated: CASSWQGQGVTGELFF.

The rearrangement joins TRBV5-1 to TRBJ2-1; either TRBD1 or TRBD2 may supply D (5 bases each). CDR1 is SGHRS and CDR2 is YFSETQ in the germline V gene. The CDR3 contains 15 residues. V was shortened by 5 bases and J by 0 bases, with 12 bases between the two germline ends. The CDR3 DNA reads as TGCGCCAGCAGGTGGGACGATGTCTCCTACAATGAGCAGTTCTTC. Amino acid sequence: CASRWDDVSYNEQFF.

The J gene is TRBJ1-6, the V gene TRBV21-1; TRBD1 is taken as the D call from the table, unchecked against the DNA. TRBV21-1 is annotated as a pseudogene. The length of the CDR3 is 16 residues. CDR3 DNA sequence: TGTGCCAGCAGCCGAGCAGACAATCAGTATAATTCACCCCTCCACTTT. Its protein is CASSRADNQYNSPLHF.

The chain recombines TRBV7-3 with TRBJ2-7, with D tentatively TRBD2 (6 bases). The CDR3 spans 14 residues. In germline, CDR1 is SGHTA, CDR2 FQGTGA. With 5 bases removed from V and 8 bases from J, the gap between germline ends came to 19 bases. CDR3 bases: TGTGCCAGCAGCCCCGGGACTTTTCATATACAGCAGTACTTC. Protein sequence: CASSPGTFHIQQYF.

This clone was picked up one time. V and J are TRBV5-1 and TRBJ2-3, with TRBD2 matching 14 bases. The V and J ends lost 0 bases and 5 bases, in that order; junction bases with no gene match: 2. The CDR3 totals 16 residues. Germline V lookup: CDR1 SGHRS, CDR2 YFSETQ. Written as DNA, the CDR3 is TGCGCCAGCAGCTTGGCGGGACTAGCGGGAGTAGATACGCAGTATTTT. Translating gives CASSLAGLAGVDTQYF.

CDR3 amino acids: CASGGQGGQPQHF. The CDR3 DNA reads TGTGCCAGCGGGGGTCAGGGAGGCCAGCCCCAGCATTTT. The chain uses TRBV12-3 or TRBV12-4 and TRBJ1-5; tentative D call: TRBD1 (5 bases). The CDR3 runs to 13 residues. V dropped 8 bases and J dropped 7 bases, with 15 bases sitting between them.

The gene calls are TRBV20-1 and TRBJ2-5; TRBD2 might be the D (5 bases). Germline V gives CDR1 DFQATT, CDR2 SNEGSKA (reference sequence). The CDR3 sequence is 15 residues long. With 3 bases removed from V and 1 base from J, the gap between germline ends came to 15 bases. The CDR3 bases are TGCAGTGCTAGTGAGGCTAGCAGAACCCAAGAGACCCAGTACTTC. The encoded protein is CSASEASRTQETQYF.

This clone was seen more than once but under ten times. The V gene is TRBV10-3, the J gene TRBJ2-1, with D perhaps TRBD2 (7 bases). The V and J ends lost 7 bases and 3 bases respectively, with 16 bases between them. Germline CDR1 ENHRY, CDR2 SYGVKD. The CDR3 has 15 amino acids. CDR3: CAIKLAEGDYNEQFF. The DNA of the CDR3 is TGTGCCATCAAGCTAGCGGAGGGGGACTACAATGAGCAGTTCTTC.

This chain connects TRBV6-5 to TRBJ2-5; 10 nucleotides match TRBD2. This CDR3 spans 16 amino acids. CDR1 MNHEY and CDR2 SVGAGI come from the germline V gene. The trim removed 1 base at V and 1 base at J, leaving 3 bases unmatched. CDR3 nucleotides: TGTGCCAGCAGTTACTTTAGGACTAGCGGCCAAGAGACCCAGTACTTC. Its protein product is CASSYFRTSGQETQYF.

The chain carries TRBV13 and TRBJ1-1; TRBD1 agrees at 7 bases. This CDR3 contains 14 residues. Trimming at V came to 5 bases and at J to 6 bases, leaving 9 bases not matched to a gene. CDR1 and CDR2 from the germline V gene are PRHDT and FYEKMQ (reference sequence). The DNA of the CDR3 is TGTGCCAGCAGCCTGACCACAGGGGACCCTGAAGCTTTCTTT. It encodes CASSLTTGDPEAFF.

This chain connects TRBV7-2 to TRBJ2-2; 8 nucleotides agree with TRBD1. Germline V gene data show CDR1 as SGHTA and CDR2 as FQGNSA. This CDR3 has 14 amino acids. Unmatched junction bases numbered 3, after V lost 3 bases and J lost 6 bases. As DNA, the CDR3 is TGTGCCAGCAGCTTCCGGACAGGGTCCGGGGAGCTGTTTTTT. This codes for CASSFRTGSGELFF. Combining the CDR3 with reference TRBV7-2 and TRBJ2-2 gives the whole variable domain GAGVSQSPSNKVTEKGKDVELRCDPISGHTALYWYRQSLGQGLEFLIYFQGNSAPDKSGLPSDRFSAERTGGSVSTLTIQRTQQEDSAVYLCASSFRTGSGELFFGEGSRLTVL.

CDR3 in DNA: TGTGCCAGCAGCTTAGGGAGGAAGGTAGCGGGAGTTACCTACAATGAGCAGTTCTTC. Translation: CASSLGRKVAGVTYNEQFF. J is TRBJ2-1 and V is TRBV7-8; 9 bases are a match to TRBD2. V was clipped by 1 base and J by 2 bases; unmatched bases: 12. Germline CDR1 is SGHVS and CDR2 is FQNEAQ. The CDR3 consists of 19 residues.

The chain links TRBV6-2 or TRBV6-3 to TRBJ2-3; D ambiguous. Germline CDR1 is MNHEY and CDR2 is SVGEGT. The CDR3 runs 14 residues. The V end lost 0 bases, the J end lost 3 bases, and 7 bases lay between the germline ends. CDR3 nucleotides: TGTGCCAGCAGTTACTCCTCAGTTACAGATACGCAGTATTTT. Protein sequence: CASSYSSVTDTQYF.

The chain uses TRBV9 and TRBJ2-1; 9 nucleotides agree with TRBD2. This CDR3 has 15 residues. The V gene's germline CDR1 is SGDLS and CDR2 YYNGEE. The V segment lost 4 bases and the J segment 10 bases; nucleotides outside the gene matches: 12. This CDR3 is CASSPRLAGEGEQFF. The CDR3 DNA reads as TGTGCCAGCAGCCCCCGTTTAGCGGGAGAAGGCGAGCAGTTCTTC.

This rearrangement joins TRBV4-1 to TRBJ1-1, with 9 bases that match TRBD1. V gave up 0 bases and J gave up 0 bases; unmatched junction bases: 5. CDR3 length equals 17 residues. Germline V gene sequence: CDR1 MGHRA, CDR2 YSYEKL. The CDR3 protein is CASSQEGTGRMNTEAFF. The CDR3 nucleotides read TGCGCCAGCAGCCAAGAAGGGACAGGGAGGATGAACACTGAAGCTTTCTTT.

The chain employs TRBV2 and TRBJ1-5; the D is unclear. Germline CDR1 and CDR2: SNHLY and FYNNEI. Between the trimmed V and J ends, which lost 4 bases and 0 bases, there was a span of 10 bases. The length of the CDR3 is 15 residues. The CDR3 sequence: CASSVTSYSNQPQHF. For the CDR3, the DNA is TGTGCCAGCAGTGTTACGAGTTATAGCAATCAGCCCCAGCATTTT. The entire variable domain, with the rest obtained from reference TRBV2 and TRBJ1-5, is as follows: EPEVTQTPSHQVTQMGQEVILRCVPISNHLYFYWYRQILGQKVEFLVSFYNNEISEKSEIFDDQFSVERPDGSNFTLKIRSTKLEDSAMYFCASSVTSYSNQPQHFGDGTRLSIL.

This chain links TRBV11-2 with TRBJ2-7; TRBD2 agrees at 9 bases. The CDR3 extends over 17 amino acids. The V gene's germline CDR1 is SGHAT and CDR2 FQNNGV. Trimming at V came to 4 bases and at J to 2 bases, leaving 12 bases not matched to a gene. CDR3 nucleotide sequence: TGTGCCAGCAGCTCCCCTGGTCTAGCGGGATTCCCCTACGAGCAGTACTTC. It codes for CASSSPGLAGFPYEQYF.